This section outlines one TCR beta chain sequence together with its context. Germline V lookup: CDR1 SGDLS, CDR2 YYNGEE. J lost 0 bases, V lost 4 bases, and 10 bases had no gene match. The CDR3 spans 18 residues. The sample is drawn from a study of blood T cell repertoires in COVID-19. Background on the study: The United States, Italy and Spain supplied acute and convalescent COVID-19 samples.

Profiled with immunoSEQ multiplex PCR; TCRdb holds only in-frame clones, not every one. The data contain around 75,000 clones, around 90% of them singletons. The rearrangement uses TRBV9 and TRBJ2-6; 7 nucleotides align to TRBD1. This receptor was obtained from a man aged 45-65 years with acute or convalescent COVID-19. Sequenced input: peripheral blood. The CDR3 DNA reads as TGTGCCAGCAGCATATCCCCGACAGGGTTCTCTGGGGCCAACGTCCTGACTTTC. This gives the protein CASSISPTGFSGANVLTF.